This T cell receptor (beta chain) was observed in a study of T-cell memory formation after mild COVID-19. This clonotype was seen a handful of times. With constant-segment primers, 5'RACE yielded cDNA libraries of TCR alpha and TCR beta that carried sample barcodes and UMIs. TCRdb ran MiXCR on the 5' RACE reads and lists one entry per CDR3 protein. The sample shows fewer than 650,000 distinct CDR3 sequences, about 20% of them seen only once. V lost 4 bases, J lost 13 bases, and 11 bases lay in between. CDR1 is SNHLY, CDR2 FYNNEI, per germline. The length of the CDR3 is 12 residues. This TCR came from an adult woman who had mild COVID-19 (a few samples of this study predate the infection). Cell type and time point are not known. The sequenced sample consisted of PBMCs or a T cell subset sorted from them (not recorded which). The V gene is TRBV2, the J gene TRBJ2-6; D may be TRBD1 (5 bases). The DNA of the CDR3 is TGTGCCAGCAGTGCAGGGCTAATTGTCCTGACTTTC. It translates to CASSAGLIVLTF.